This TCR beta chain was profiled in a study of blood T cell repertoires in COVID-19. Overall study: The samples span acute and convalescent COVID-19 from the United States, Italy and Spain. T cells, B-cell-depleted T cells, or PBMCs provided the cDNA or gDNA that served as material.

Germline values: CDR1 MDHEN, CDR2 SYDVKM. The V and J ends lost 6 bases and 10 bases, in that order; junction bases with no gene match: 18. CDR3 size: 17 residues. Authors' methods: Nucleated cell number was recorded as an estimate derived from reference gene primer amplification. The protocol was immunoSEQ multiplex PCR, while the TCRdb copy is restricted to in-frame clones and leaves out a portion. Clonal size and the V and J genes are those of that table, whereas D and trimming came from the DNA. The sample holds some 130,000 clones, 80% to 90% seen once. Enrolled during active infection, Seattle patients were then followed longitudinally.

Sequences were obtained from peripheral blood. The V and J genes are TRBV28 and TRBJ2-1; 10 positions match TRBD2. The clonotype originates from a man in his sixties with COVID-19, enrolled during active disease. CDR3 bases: TGTGCCAGCAGACCAATGAGGTGGAGCGGGGGGGCGTTCGAGCAGTTCTTC. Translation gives CASRPMRWSGGAFEQFF.